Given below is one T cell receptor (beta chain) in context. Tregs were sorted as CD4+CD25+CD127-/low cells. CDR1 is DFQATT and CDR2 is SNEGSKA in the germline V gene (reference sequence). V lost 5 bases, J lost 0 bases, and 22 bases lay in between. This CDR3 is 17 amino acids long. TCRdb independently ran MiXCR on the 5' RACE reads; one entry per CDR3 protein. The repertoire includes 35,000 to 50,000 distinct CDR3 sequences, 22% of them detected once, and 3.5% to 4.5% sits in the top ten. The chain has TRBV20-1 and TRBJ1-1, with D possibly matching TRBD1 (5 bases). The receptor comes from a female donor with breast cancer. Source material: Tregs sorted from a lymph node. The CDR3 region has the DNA TGCAGTGCTCGGGTAGGAGTTGTGACAGTGGTGAACACTGAAGCTTTCTTT. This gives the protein CSARVGVVTVVNTEAFF.